This T cell receptor beta chain was found in a study of response to subunit inactivated influenza vaccine. Study outcomes and limitations: Each seasonal flu vaccination may recruit only limited new T cells, authors suggested.

The CDR3 length is 17 residues. The J segment lost 4 bases and the V segment lost 7 bases, leaving 13 bases of the junction unmatched. The germline gives CDR1 SGHAT, CDR2 FQDESV (reference sequence). Details on this clonotype: Antigen: not known.

TCRdb reprocessed the RT-PCR reads via MiXCR and lists one record per CDR3 protein. Of under 500,000 distinct CDR3 sequences in the sample, approximately 9.9% were seen once. V usage is TRBV11-1 and J usage is TRBJ2-2; 9 nucleotides align to TRBD1. Sequences were derived from PBMCs from blood, sampled roughly 48 days after vaccination. This clonotype was sampled from a middle-aged man who received an inactivated influenza vaccine. CDR3 in amino acids: CASTIGRDRVITGELFF. CDR3 nucleotides: TGTGCCAGCACCATAGGGAGGGACAGGGTAATCACCGGGGAGCTGTTTTTT.